This TCR beta chain comes out of a study of T cells expressing NK-cell markers. As for the study in general: Seven sequenced donors out of eight were HCMV-seropositive, one seronegative. Study-wide points: For about six donors, the dominant NKG2C+ clonotypes made up roughly 1.0-7.5% of their CD8+ T cells.

In regard to this clonotype: Its antigen is still unknown.

The CDR3 has 16 amino acids. Germline V gene sequence: CDR1 SGHTA, CDR2 FQGTGA. Reprocessing the 5' RACE reads, TCRdb reports a single entry for every CDR3 protein and omits DNA. The table for this sample gives more than 250,000 distinct CDR3 sequences. Sequencing used blood T cells: a sorted CD56 or NKG2C T cell subset, CD4+ or CD8+ T cells, or bulk PBMC T cells (not recorded which). The chain has TRBV7-3 and TRBJ2-5; TCRdb gives TRBD1 as the D gene, but with no DNA this cannot be confirmed. This TCR was sampled from a man younger than 35 in good health. The CDR3 sequence is CASSLIGQGAVETQYF.